Shown below are 3 T cell receptor beta chains from a single sample sequenced in a study of cytomegalovirus exposure and HLA in healthy donors. Both 60 Vbeta primers and 13 Jbeta primers went into the PCR. TCRdb keeps only in-frame clones here, not all; method: immunoSEQ multiplex PCR. In the table there are about 130,000 clones, less than 85% of which are singletons. Sequences were obtained from PBMCs. The source of these receptors is a man between 25 and 39 years old in good health and CMV-seropositive.

This clone was seen once. This chain joins TRBV7-3 and TRBJ2-5; TRBD2 matches 11 bases. Gene TRBJ2-7 matches the end of the DNA better, so the J call may be wrong. This CDR3 is 15 amino acids long. Germline values: CDR1 SGHTA, CDR2 FQGTGA. The DNA of the CDR3 is TGTGCCAGCAGCGCGTCTAGCGGGGGGCCCTCCGAGCAGTACTTC. Protein sequence: CASSASSGGPSEQYF.

This chain links TRBV6-5 with TRBJ2-3, with D unresolved. Germline CDR1 reads MNHEY; CDR2 reads SVGAGI. There are 11 residues in the CDR3. The V gene lost 7 bases and the J gene lost 4 bases, with 6 bases spanning the gap. Written as DNA, the CDR3 is TGTGCCAGCATCTCAGCAGATACGCAGTATTTT. Its translation: CASISADTQYF.

In regard to this clone: Within the sample, other DNA sequences also encode this same CDR3. The genes are TRBV9 and TRBJ1-1; tentative D call: TRBD1 (6 bases). Germline V gene lookup returns CDR1 SGDLS and CDR2 YYNGEE. V was cut by 0 bases and J by 4 bases, with 13 bases left in between. The length of the CDR3 is 15 residues. The CDR3 coding sequence is TGTGCCAGCAGCGTAGATAGGGGGGGAGTCACTGAAGCTTTCTTT. Its translation is CASSVDRGGVTEAFF.